The clone carrying this T cell receptor (beta chain) turned up a few times. TCRdb redid the calling of the PCR reads with MiXCR, one entry per CDR3 protein. This table has under 350,000 distinct CDR3 sequences, 24% appearing once. The data were taken from a study of molecular identifiers for immune sequencing clone quantification. The germline gives CDR1 SEHNR, CDR2 FQNEAQ (reference sequence). Trimming stripped 5 bases from V and 7 bases from J, with 11 bases between. CDR3 length: 12 amino acids. This sequence was found in a human donor in good health. Some libraries in this study had Jurkat cell RNA spiked in. The V gene is TRBV7-9, the J gene TRBJ1-1; tentatively, D is TRBD1 (5 bases). The sample taken for sequencing was naive CD8+ T cells from blood, with Jurkat cell RNA spiked in. Documented subset: FACS-sorted CD8+CD4-CCR7+CD45RA+ naive T cells. The CDR3 DNA reads as TGTGCCAGCAGCCCACTGGGGGTTGAAGCTTTCTTT. Translation gives CASSPLGVEAFF.